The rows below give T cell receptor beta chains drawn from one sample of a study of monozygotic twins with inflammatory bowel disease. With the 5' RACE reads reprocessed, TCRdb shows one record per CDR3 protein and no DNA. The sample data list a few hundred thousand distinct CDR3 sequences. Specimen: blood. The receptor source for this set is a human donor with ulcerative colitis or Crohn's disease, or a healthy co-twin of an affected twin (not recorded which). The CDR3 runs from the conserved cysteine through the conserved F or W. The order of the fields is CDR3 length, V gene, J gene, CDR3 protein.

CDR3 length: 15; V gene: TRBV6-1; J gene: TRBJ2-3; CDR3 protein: CASSGAGGQRETQYF
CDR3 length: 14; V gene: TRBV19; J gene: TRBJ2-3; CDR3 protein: CATTRDSYTDTQYF
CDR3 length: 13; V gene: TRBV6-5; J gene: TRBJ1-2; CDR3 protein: CASSVHRSYGYTF
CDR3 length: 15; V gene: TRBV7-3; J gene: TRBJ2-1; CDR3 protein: CASSLGLAANNEQFF
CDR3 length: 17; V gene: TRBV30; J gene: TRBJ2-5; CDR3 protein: CAWSKRRTSGGQETQYF
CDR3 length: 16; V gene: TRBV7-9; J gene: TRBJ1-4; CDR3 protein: CASSLPPGALNEKLFF
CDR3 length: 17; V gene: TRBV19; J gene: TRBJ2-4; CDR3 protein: CASSSPGQALAKNIQYF
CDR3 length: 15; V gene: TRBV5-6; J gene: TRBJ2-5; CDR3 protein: CASSPKGTVQETQYF
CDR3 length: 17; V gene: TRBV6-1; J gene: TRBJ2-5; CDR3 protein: CASSRGALGGRQETQYF
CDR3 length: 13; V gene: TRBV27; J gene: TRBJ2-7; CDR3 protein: CASTSGGGYEQYF
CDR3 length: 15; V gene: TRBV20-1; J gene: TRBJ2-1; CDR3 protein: CSARGNRPSYNEQFF
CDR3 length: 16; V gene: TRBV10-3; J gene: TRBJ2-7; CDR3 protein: CAIRNWTGGLSYEQYF
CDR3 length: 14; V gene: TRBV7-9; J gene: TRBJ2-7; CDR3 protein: CASSRIESIYEQYF
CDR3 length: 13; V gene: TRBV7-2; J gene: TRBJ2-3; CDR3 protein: CASSPEERGKQYF
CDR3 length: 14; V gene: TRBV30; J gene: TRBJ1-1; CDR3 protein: CAWTMITGGTEAFF
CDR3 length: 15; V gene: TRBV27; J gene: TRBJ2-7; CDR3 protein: CASSFGSGRAMEQYF
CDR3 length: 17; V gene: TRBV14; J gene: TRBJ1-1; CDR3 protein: CASSSTFGLIQDTEAFF
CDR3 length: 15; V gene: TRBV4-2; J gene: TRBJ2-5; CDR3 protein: CASSQRGDSQETQYF
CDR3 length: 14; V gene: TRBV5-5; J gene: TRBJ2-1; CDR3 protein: CASSSLKGVYEQFF
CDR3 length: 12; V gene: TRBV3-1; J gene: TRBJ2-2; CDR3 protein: CASTSTPGELFF
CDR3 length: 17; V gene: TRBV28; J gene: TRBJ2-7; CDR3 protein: CASSFSRRAGEVYEQYF
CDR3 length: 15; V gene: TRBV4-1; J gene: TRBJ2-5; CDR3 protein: CASSLPGTDQETQYF
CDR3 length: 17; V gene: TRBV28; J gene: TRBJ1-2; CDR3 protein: CASSSTGGATPGYGYTF
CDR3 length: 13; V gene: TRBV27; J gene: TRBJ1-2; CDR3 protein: CASSFRTGNGYTF
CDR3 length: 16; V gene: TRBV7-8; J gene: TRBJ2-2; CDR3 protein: CASSLVLAGDVGELFF
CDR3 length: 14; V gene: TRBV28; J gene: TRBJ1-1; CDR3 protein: CASSLPSQRGEAFF
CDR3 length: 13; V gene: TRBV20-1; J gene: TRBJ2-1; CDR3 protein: CSARTSGRDEQFF
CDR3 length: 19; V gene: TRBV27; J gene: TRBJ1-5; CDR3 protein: CASSSRTLGDRGLGQPQHF
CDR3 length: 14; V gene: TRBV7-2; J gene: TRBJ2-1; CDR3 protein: CASSLAGIYNEQFF
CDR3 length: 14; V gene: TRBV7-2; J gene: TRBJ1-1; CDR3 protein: CASSLGNQNTEAFF
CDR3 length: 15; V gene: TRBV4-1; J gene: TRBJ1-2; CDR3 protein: CASSAPRGFDYGYTF
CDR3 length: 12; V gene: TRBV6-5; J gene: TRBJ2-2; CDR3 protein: CASRSLTGELFF
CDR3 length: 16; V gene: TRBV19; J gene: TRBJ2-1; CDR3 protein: CASSILAGRTYNEQFF
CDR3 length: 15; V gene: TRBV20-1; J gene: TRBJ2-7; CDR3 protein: CSARAASGGAVEQYF
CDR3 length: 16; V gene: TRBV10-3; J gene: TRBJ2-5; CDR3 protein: CAISEGTGRIQETQYF
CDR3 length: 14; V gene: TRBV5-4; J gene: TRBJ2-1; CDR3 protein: CASSFIDAYNEQFF
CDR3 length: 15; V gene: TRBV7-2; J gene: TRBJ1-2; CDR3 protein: CASSLNGAGDYGYTF
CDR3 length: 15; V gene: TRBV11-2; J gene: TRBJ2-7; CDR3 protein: CASSRIRTGPHEQYF
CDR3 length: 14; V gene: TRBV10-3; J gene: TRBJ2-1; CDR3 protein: CAISGGLAGNEQFF
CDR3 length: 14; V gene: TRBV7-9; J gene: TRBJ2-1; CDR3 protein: CASSPTGGFNEQFF
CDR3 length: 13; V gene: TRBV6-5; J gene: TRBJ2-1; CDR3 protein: CASSRLAAREQFF
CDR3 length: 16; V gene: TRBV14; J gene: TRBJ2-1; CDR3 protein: CASSQDAGARYNEQFF
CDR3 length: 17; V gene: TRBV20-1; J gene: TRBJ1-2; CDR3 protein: CSARKTGTTLTNYGYTF
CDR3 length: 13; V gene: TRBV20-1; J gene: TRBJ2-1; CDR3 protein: CSAPGQGENEQFF
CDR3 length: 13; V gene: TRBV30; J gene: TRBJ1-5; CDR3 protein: CAWSVQGAEPQHF
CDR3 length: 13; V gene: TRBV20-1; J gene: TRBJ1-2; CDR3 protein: CSAYQIANYGYTF